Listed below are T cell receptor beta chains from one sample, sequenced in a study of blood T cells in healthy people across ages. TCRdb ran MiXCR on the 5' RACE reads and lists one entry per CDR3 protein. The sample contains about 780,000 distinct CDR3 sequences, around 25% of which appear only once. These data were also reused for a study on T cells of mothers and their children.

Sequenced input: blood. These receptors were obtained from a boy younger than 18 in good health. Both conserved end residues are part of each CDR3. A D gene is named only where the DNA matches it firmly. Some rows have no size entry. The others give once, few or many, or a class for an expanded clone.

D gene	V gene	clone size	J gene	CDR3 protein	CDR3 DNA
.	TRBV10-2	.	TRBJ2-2	CASSAKGVGELFF	TGCGCCAGCAGTGCAAAGGGTGTCGGGGAGCTGTTTTTT
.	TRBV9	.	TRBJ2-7	CASSVGGAPTYEQYF	TGTGCCAGCAGCGTAGGGGGGGCTCCTACCTACGAGCAGTACTTC
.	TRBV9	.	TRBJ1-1	CASSVEGYTEAFF	TGTGCCAGCAGCGTCGAGGGGTACACTGAAGCTTTCTTT
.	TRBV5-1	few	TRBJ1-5	CASSLSGESNQPQHF	TGCGCCAGCAGCTTGTCAGGGGAGAGTAATCAGCCCCAGCATTTT
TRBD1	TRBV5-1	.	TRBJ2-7	CASSLQGTGTYEQYF	TGCGCCAGCAGCTTGCAAGGGACAGGGACCTACGAGCAGTACTTC
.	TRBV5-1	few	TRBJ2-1	CASSLAPILYNEQFF	TGCGCCAGCAGCTTGGCCCCCATCCTGTACAATGAGCAGTTCTTC
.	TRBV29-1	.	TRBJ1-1	CSVVGPFGGRNTEAFF	TGCAGCGTTGTGGGGCCCTTTGGGGGGAGGAACACTGAAGCTTTCTTT
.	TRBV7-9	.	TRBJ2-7	CASSLERAGEQYF	TGTGCCAGCAGCTTAGAGAGGGCAGGTGAACAGTACTTC
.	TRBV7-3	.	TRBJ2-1	CASSPTGTPTTEQFF	TGTGCCAGCAGCCCGACCGGGACCCCCACGACAGAGCAGTTCTTC
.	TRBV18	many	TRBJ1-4	CASSGGVGVQQKLFF	TGTGCCAGCTCAGGGGGAGTCGGCGTCCAACAAAAACTGTTTTTT
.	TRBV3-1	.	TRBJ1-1	CASSQHEGLTEAFF	TGTGCCAGCAGCCAACATGAGGGGCTCACTGAAGCTTTCTTT
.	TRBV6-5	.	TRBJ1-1	CASSYSGGRTEAFF	TGTGCCAGCAGTTACTCGGGGGGGAGGACTGAAGCTTTCTTT
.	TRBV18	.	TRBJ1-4	CASSPRVNEKLFF	TGTGCCAGCTCACCGAGGGTTAATGAAAAACTGTTTTTT
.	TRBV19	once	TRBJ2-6	CASSFALGRGGANVLTF	TGTGCCAGTAGTTTCGCCCTAGGTCGGGGAGGGGCCAACGTCCTGACTTTC
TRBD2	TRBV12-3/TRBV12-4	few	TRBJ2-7	CASSRGGFHSYEQYF	TGTGCCAGCAGTCGCGGGGGTTTCCACTCCTACGAGCAGTACTTC
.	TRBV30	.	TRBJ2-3	CAWSVRVGGFTDTQYF	TGTGCCTGGAGTGTAAGGGTGGGGGGATTCACAGATACGCAGTATTTT
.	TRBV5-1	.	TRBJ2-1	CASSLYGTIDSYNEQFF	TGCGCCAGCAGCTTGTATGGGACAATAGACTCCTACAATGAGCAGTTCTTC
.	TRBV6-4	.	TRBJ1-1	CASSDGDRHAAFF	TGTGCCAGCAGTGACGGTGACAGACACGCGGCTTTCTTT
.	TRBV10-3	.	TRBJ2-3	CAISGGRGDTQYF	TGTGCCATCAGTGGGGGTCGCGGGGATACGCAGTATTTT
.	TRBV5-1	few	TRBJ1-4	CASSFGRDEKLFF	TGCGCCAGCAGCTTCGGCAGGGATGAAAAACTGTTTTTT
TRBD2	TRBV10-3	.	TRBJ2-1	CAIRGLADNGQFF	TGTGCCATACGGGGACTAGCGGACAATGGGCAGTTCTTC
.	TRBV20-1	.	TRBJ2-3	CSASGTNTDTQYF	TGCAGTGCTAGCGGGACAAACACAGATACGCAGTATTTT
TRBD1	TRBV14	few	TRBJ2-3	CASSLTPGGSTDTQYF	TGTGCCAGCAGCTTAACCCCAGGGGGAAGCACAGATACGCAGTATTTT
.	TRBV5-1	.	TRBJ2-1	CASRFGSSSYNEQFF	TGCGCCAGCAGGTTCGGAAGTAGCTCCTACAATGAGCAGTTCTTC